This T cell receptor (beta chain) was identified during a study of T-cell memory formation after mild COVID-19. The study, taken as a whole, reports: Largely, contracting CD4+ clones fell within CM and EM, and contracting CD8+ clones within EMRA.

TCRdb re-analysed the 5' RACE reads in MiXCR, keeping a single row per CDR3 protein. The sample shows 200,000 to 250,000 distinct CDR3 sequences, 15% to 20% of them seen only once. The germline V gene has CDR1 SQVTM and CDR2 ANQGSEA. This CDR3 region has 13 residues. After removal of 6 bases from V and 4 bases from J, the junction contained 8 bases not matched to a gene. In this sample, this clonotype turned up a few times. The antigen remains unidentified. The material sequenced was PBMCs or a T cell subset sorted from them (not recorded which). The rearrangement joins TRBV29-1 to TRBJ2-5, with TRBD2 matching over 7 bases. The clonotype originates from a man younger than 35 who had mild COVID-19 (a few samples of this study predate the infection). Cell type and time point are not known. CDR3 sequence reads: CSVYVPGGETQYF. In DNA, the CDR3 is TGCAGCGTCTATGTCCCGGGGGGAGAGACCCAGTACTTC.